This is a list of T cell receptor beta chains from one sample in a study of T cells in Graves' hyperthyroidism and ophthalmopathy. A single record per CDR3 protein comes from TCRdb applying MiXCR to the multiplex PCR reads. The table shows around 260,000 distinct CDR3 sequences, with less than 30% occurring only once. The sequenced sample consisted of blood. These receptors all stem from a man aged 40-49 years with Graves' hyperthyroidism that later progressed to Graves' ophthalmopathy. CDR3s include the opening cysteine and the closing phenylalanine or tryptophan. The order of the fields is D gene, CDR3 length, V gene, J gene, clone size, CDR3 DNA, CDR3 protein. A D gene is named only where the DNA matches it firmly. Clone size is shown for a subset of rows, as once, few, many or a class of expanded clone.

d_call: TRBD1
cdr3_length: 15
v_call: TRBV5-1
j_call: TRBJ2-2
clone_size: many
cdr3_nt: TGCGCCAGCAGCCCTACAGGGGGCGCCCCCGGGGAGCTGTTTTTT
cdr3_aa: CASSPTGGAPGELFF

d_call: .
cdr3_length: 13
v_call: TRBV20-1
j_call: TRBJ2-7
clone_size: many
cdr3_nt: TGCAGTGGGAAGGTCGGGGGTTCGAGGGAGCAGTACTTC
cdr3_aa: CSGKVGGSREQYF

d_call: .
cdr3_length: 14
v_call: TRBV7-3
j_call: TRBJ1-2
clone_size: .
cdr3_nt: TGTGCCAGCAGCCCCGGCCAGATTGTTGGGGGCTACACCTTC
cdr3_aa: CASSPGQIVGGYTF

d_call: .
cdr3_length: 11
v_call: TRBV6-1
j_call: TRBJ1-1
clone_size: .
cdr3_nt: TGTGCCAGCTCAAAACTTACTGAAGCTTTCTTT
cdr3_aa: CASSKLTEAFF

d_call: .
cdr3_length: 13
v_call: TRBV2
j_call: TRBJ1-1
clone_size: many
cdr3_nt: TGTGCCACCAACCAAGGGGCTTACACTGAAGCTTTCTTT
cdr3_aa: CATNQGAYTEAFF

d_call: .
cdr3_length: 11
v_call: TRBV5-1
j_call: TRBJ1-1
clone_size: many
cdr3_nt: TGTGCCAGCAGCGGGGACACTGAAGCTTTCTTT
cdr3_aa: CASSGDTEAFF

d_call: TRBD2
cdr3_length: 15
v_call: TRBV11-2
j_call: TRBJ2-7
clone_size: .
cdr3_nt: TGTGCCAGCAGCCCCTCCGGGACTAGCGGGGACGAGCAGTACTTC
cdr3_aa: CASSPSGTSGDEQYF

d_call: .
cdr3_length: 11
v_call: TRBV20-1
j_call: TRBJ2-7
clone_size: .
cdr3_nt: TGCAGTGCTAAGGGGGTTCCCGAGCAGTACTTC
cdr3_aa: CSAKGVPEQYF

d_call: .
cdr3_length: 15
v_call: TRBV11-2
j_call: TRBJ2-2
clone_size: .
cdr3_nt: TGTGCCAGCAGCTTAGTAGAATCGGGCACCGGGGAGCTGTTTTTT
cdr3_aa: CASSLVESGTGELFF

d_call: .
cdr3_length: 16
v_call: TRBV6-4
j_call: TRBJ2-3
clone_size: .
cdr3_nt: TGTGCCAGCAGGGACGTTGCGGGGGCGCTGACAGATACGCAGTATTTT
cdr3_aa: CASRDVAGALTDTQYF

d_call: .
cdr3_length: 14
v_call: TRBV6-1
j_call: TRBJ1-2
clone_size: .
cdr3_nt: TGTGCCAGCAGTGAAGCGCTCCGGACTTATGGCTACACCTTC
cdr3_aa: CASSEALRTYGYTF

d_call: TRBD1
cdr3_length: 15
v_call: TRBV24-1
j_call: TRBJ1-5
clone_size: many
cdr3_nt: TGTGCCACCAGTGATCCCGGGACAGGGGGTCAGCCCCAGCATTTT
cdr3_aa: CATSDPGTGGQPQHF

d_call: TRBD1
cdr3_length: 16
v_call: TRBV6-5
j_call: TRBJ2-7
clone_size: many
cdr3_nt: TGTGCCAGCAGTAACATGGGACAGGAGTTCTCCTACGAGCAGTACTTC
cdr3_aa: CASSNMGQEFSYEQYF

d_call: TRBD2
cdr3_length: 14
v_call: TRBV5-1
j_call: TRBJ2-5
clone_size: many
cdr3_nt: TGCGCCAGCAGTGGGACTAGCGGGGGTAAGACCCAGTACTTC
cdr3_aa: CASSGTSGGKTQYF

d_call: .
cdr3_length: 12
v_call: TRBV29-1
j_call: TRBJ2-7
clone_size: many
cdr3_nt: TGCAGCGTTATGGACACCGCCTACGAGCAGTACTTC
cdr3_aa: CSVMDTAYEQYF

d_call: .
cdr3_length: 14
v_call: TRBV12-3/TRBV12-4
j_call: TRBJ2-7
clone_size: many
cdr3_nt: TGTGCCAGCAGGAGAACAGGGAGGTCCTACGAGCAGTACTTC
cdr3_aa: CASRRTGRSYEQYF

d_call: .
cdr3_length: 16
v_call: TRBV15
j_call: TRBJ2-2
clone_size: many
cdr3_nt: TGTGCCACCAGCGGAAGGATTCATATGGACACCGGGGAGCTGTTTTTT
cdr3_aa: CATSGRIHMDTGELFF

d_call: .
cdr3_length: 12
v_call: TRBV7-9
j_call: TRBJ2-5
clone_size: many
cdr3_nt: TGTGCCAGCAGCTTACCGTCAGAGACCCAGTACTTC
cdr3_aa: CASSLPSETQYF

d_call: TRBD2
cdr3_length: 14
v_call: TRBV20-1
j_call: TRBJ2-7
clone_size: many
cdr3_nt: TGCAGTGCTAGGGCGGCGGGAGGGCCCTACGAGCAGTACTTC
cdr3_aa: CSARAAGGPYEQYF

d_call: .
cdr3_length: 13
v_call: TRBV27
j_call: TRBJ2-2
clone_size: many
cdr3_nt: TGTGCCAGCAGGGTCACGGTGGGCGGGGAGCTGTTTTTT
cdr3_aa: CASRVTVGGELFF

d_call: .
cdr3_length: 13
v_call: TRBV20-1
j_call: TRBJ1-1
clone_size: many
cdr3_nt: TGCAGTGCTAGAGCTACAGGGTTCACTGAAGCTTTCTTT
cdr3_aa: CSARATGFTEAFF

d_call: TRBD1
cdr3_length: 12
v_call: TRBV29-1
j_call: TRBJ2-7
clone_size: .
cdr3_nt: TGCAGCGTCGTAAGCACAGGGGCCGAGCAGTACTTC
cdr3_aa: CSVVSTGAEQYF

d_call: TRBD2
cdr3_length: 23
v_call: TRBV7-2
j_call: TRBJ2-5
clone_size: many
cdr3_nt: TGTGCCAGCAGCTTACCAAACGGACGGAGACTAGCGGGAGACCAACGAATCCAAGAGACCCAGTACTTC
cdr3_aa: CASSLPNGRRLAGDQRIQETQYF

d_call: .
cdr3_length: 16
v_call: TRBV6-5
j_call: TRBJ2-7
clone_size: many
cdr3_nt: TGTGCCAGCAGTTACTTGCGCGGACAGTCCTCCTACGAGCAGTACTTC
cdr3_aa: CASSYLRGQSSYEQYF

d_call: .
cdr3_length: 15
v_call: TRBV12-3/TRBV12-4
j_call: TRBJ1-1
clone_size: once
cdr3_nt: TGTGCCAGCAGGGTCAGACAGGAACCGAACACTGAAGCTTTCTTT
cdr3_aa: CASRVRQEPNTEAFF

d_call: TRBD1
cdr3_length: 19
v_call: TRBV28
j_call: TRBJ1-2
clone_size: many
cdr3_nt: TGTGCCAGCAGTAACCCCTCCGGGACAGGGATTCCTGCTAACTATGGCTACACCTTC
cdr3_aa: CASSNPSGTGIPANYGYTF

d_call: TRBD1
cdr3_length: 16
v_call: TRBV18
j_call: TRBJ2-4
clone_size: few
cdr3_nt: TGTGCCAGCTCACCGGGAACCGGGACAGGGGTAAACATTCAGTACTTC
cdr3_aa: CASSPGTGTGVNIQYF

d_call: .
cdr3_length: 14
v_call: TRBV5-1
j_call: TRBJ2-2
clone_size: many
cdr3_nt: TGCGCCAGCAGCTTGGCCCTAGGCACCGGGGAGCTGTTTTTT
cdr3_aa: CASSLALGTGELFF

d_call: .
cdr3_length: 13
v_call: TRBV10-3
j_call: TRBJ2-7
clone_size: many
cdr3_nt: TGTGCCATCAAGGGTAGCGGTTACTACGAGCAGTACTTC
cdr3_aa: CAIKGSGYYEQYF

d_call: .
cdr3_length: 13
v_call: TRBV7-2
j_call: TRBJ1-2
clone_size: many
cdr3_nt: TGTGCCAGCAGCCTGGAACCTGTGAGTGGCTACACCTTC
cdr3_aa: CASSLEPVSGYTF

d_call: TRBD2
cdr3_length: 16
v_call: TRBV20-1
j_call: TRBJ2-5
clone_size: many
cdr3_nt: TGCAGTGCTAGTCCCAACGGGCTAGCGGGACGGGAGACCCAGTACTTC
cdr3_aa: CSASPNGLAGRETQYF

d_call: .
cdr3_length: 14
v_call: TRBV28
j_call: TRBJ2-7
clone_size: many
cdr3_nt: TGTGCCAGCAGTTACCAAGGGGGTAATTACGAGCAGTACTTC
cdr3_aa: CASSYQGGNYEQYF

d_call: TRBD1
cdr3_length: 15
v_call: TRBV25-1
j_call: TRBJ1-1
clone_size: many
cdr3_nt: TGTGCCAGCGGAGTCTACACAGGGGCCCACACTGAAGCTTTCTTT
cdr3_aa: CASGVYTGAHTEAFF

d_call: TRBD2
cdr3_length: 14
v_call: TRBV27
j_call: TRBJ2-4
clone_size: .
cdr3_nt: TGTGCCAGCAACGCGGGAGGGCCAGGAAACATTCAGTACTTC
cdr3_aa: CASNAGGPGNIQYF

d_call: .
cdr3_length: 12
v_call: TRBV3-1
j_call: TRBJ2-5
clone_size: many
cdr3_nt: TGTGCCAGCAGCCAAGGGCGAAGGACCCAGTACTTC
cdr3_aa: CASSQGRRTQYF

d_call: TRBD2
cdr3_length: 21
v_call: TRBV12-3/TRBV12-4
j_call: TRBJ2-7
clone_size: many
cdr3_nt: TGTGCCAGCAGTTTAAAGGGGACGTCGCGGGAGGGCCGCTCAATCCGGCTCGAGCAGTACTTC
cdr3_aa: CASSLKGTSREGRSIRLEQYF

d_call: .
cdr3_length: 15
v_call: TRBV12-3/TRBV12-4
j_call: TRBJ1-5
clone_size: many
cdr3_nt: TGTGCCAGCAGTTTAACCGCCACGGGCAATCAGCCCCAGCATTTT
cdr3_aa: CASSLTATGNQPQHF

d_call: .
cdr3_length: 13
v_call: TRBV7-8
j_call: TRBJ2-7
clone_size: many
cdr3_nt: TGTGCCAGCAGCTTAGCGGTCTCCTACGAGCAGTACTTC
cdr3_aa: CASSLAVSYEQYF

d_call: .
cdr3_length: 13
v_call: TRBV2
j_call: TRBJ1-1
clone_size: many
cdr3_nt: TGTGCCAGCAGTGTCGTTGAGAACACTGAAGCTTTCTTT
cdr3_aa: CASSVVENTEAFF

d_call: .
cdr3_length: 13
v_call: TRBV20-1
j_call: TRBJ1-2
clone_size: .
cdr3_nt: TGCAGTGCTAGAATTGGGGCGGTCTATGGCTACACCTTC
cdr3_aa: CSARIGAVYGYTF

d_call: TRBD1
cdr3_length: 16
v_call: TRBV9
j_call: TRBJ2-7
clone_size: many
cdr3_nt: TGTGCCAGCAGCGTAGGGACGGGACAGGGGGCCTACGAGCAGTACTTC
cdr3_aa: CASSVGTGQGAYEQYF

d_call: .
cdr3_length: 14
v_call: TRBV29-1
j_call: TRBJ1-3
clone_size: once
cdr3_nt: TGCAGCGTTGGATTGGGGAACTCTGGAAACACCATATATTTT
cdr3_aa: CSVGLGNSGNTIYF